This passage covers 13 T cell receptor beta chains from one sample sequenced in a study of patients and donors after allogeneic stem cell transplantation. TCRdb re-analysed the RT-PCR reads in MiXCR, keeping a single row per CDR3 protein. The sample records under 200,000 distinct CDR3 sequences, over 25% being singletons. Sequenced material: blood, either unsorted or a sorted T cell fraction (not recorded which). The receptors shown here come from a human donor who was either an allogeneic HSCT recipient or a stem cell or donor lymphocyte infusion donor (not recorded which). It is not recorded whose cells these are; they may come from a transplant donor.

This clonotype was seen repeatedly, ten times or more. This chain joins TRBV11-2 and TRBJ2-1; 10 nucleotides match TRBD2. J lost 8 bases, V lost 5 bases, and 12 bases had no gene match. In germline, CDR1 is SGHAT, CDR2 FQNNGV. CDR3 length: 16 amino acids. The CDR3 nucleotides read TGTGCCAGCAGCCCCTTTGCTAGCGGGGGCTTGGATGAGCAGTTCTTC. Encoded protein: CASSPFASGGLDEQFF.

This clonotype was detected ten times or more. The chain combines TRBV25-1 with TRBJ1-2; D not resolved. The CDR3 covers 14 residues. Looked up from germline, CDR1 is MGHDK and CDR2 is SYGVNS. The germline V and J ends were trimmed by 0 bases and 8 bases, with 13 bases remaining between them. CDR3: CASSEYFQARGYTF. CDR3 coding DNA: TGTGCCAGCAGTGAATATTTCCAGGCTAGAGGCTACACCTTC.

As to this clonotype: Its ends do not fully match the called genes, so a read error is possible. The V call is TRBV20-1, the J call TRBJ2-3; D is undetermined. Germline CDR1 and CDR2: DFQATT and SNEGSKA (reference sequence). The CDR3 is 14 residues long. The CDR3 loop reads CSATAVVMADAQYF. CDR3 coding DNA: TGCAGTGCCACGGCGGTAGTGATGGCAGATGCGCAGTATTTT.

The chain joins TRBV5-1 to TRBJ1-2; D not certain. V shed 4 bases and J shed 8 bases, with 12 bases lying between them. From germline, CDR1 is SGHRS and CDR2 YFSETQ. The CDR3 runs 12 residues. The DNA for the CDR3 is TGCGCCAGCAGCATCGAAGGGCCCGGCTACACCTTC. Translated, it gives CASSIEGPGYTF.

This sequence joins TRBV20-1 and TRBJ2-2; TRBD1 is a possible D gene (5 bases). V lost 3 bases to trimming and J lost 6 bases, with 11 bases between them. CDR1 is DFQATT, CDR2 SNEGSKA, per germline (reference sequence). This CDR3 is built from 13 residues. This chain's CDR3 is CSARWTTAGELFF. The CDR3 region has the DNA TGCAGTGCTAGGTGGACAACAGCCGGGGAGCTGTTTTTT.

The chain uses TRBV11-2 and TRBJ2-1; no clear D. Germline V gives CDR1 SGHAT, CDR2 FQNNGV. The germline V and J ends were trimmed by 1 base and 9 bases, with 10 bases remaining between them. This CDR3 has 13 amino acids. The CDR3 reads CASSLARSGEQFF. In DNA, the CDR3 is TGTGCCAGCAGCTTAGCAAGGTCAGGTGAGCAGTTCTTC. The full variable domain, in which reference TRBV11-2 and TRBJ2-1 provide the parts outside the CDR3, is EAGVAQSPRYKIIEKRQSVAFWCNPISGHATLYWYQQILGQGPKLLIQFQNNGVVDDSQLPKDRFSAERLKGVDSTLKIQPAKLEDSAVYLCASSLARSGEQFFGPGTRLTVL.

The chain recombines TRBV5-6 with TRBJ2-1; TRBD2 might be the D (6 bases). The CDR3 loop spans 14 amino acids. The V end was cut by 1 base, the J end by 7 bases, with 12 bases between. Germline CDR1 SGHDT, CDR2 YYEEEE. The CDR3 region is CASSLLGGKNEQFF. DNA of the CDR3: TGTGCCAGCAGCTTGCTGGGCGGGAAGAATGAGCAGTTCTTC.

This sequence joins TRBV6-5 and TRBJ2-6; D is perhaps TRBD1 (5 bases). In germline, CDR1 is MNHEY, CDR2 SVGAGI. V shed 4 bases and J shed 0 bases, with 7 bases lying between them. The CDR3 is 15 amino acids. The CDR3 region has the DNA TGTGCCAGCAGTTTGACAGTCTCTGGGGCCAACGTCCTGACTTTC. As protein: CASSLTVSGANVLTF.

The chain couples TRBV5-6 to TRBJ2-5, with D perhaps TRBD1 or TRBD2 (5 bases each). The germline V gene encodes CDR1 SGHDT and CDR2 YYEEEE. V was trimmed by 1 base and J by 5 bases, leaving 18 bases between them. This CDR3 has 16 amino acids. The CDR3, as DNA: TGTGCCAGCAGCTTGTTATTAGAGGGGTCCTGGGAGACCCAGTACTTC. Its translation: CASSLLLEGSWETQYF.

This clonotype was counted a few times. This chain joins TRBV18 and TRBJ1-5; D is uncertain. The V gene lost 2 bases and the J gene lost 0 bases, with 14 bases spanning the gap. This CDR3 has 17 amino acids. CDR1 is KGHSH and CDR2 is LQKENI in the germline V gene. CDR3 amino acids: CASSPKSHGDSNQPQHF. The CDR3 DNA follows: TGTGCCAGCTCACCAAAATCCCACGGGGATAGCAATCAGCCCCAGCATTTT.

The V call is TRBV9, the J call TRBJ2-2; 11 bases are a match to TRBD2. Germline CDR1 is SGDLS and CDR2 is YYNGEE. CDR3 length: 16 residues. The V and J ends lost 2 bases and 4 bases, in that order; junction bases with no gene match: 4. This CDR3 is CASSVNSGRATGELFF. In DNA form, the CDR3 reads TGTGCCAGCAGCGTCAATAGCGGGAGGGCCACCGGGGAGCTGTTTTTT. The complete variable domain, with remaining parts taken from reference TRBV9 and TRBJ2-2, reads DSGVTQTPKHLITATGQRVTLRCSPRSGDLSVYWYQQSLDQGLQFLIQYYNGEERAKGNILERFSAQQFPDLHSELNLSSLELGDSALYFCASSVNSGRATGELFFGEGSRLTVL.

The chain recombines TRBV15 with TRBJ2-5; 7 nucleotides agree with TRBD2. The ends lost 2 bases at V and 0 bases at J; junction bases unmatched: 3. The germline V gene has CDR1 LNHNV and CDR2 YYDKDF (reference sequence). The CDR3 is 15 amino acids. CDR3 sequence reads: CATSRHTSDQETQYF. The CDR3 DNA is TGTGCCACCAGCAGACATACTAGCGACCAAGAGACCCAGTACTTC. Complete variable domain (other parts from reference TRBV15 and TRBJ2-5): DAMVIQNPRYQVTQFGKPVTLSCSQTLNHNVMYWYQQKSSQAPKLLFHYYDKDFNNEADTPDNFQSRRPNTSFCFLDIRSPGLGDTAMYLCATSRHTSDQETQYFGPGTRLLVL.

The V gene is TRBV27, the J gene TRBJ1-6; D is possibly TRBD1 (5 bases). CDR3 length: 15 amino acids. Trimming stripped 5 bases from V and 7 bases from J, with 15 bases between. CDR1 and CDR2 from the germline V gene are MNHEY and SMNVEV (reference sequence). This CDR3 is CASSGTRVRNSPLHF. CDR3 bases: TGTGCCAGCAGTGGAACCAGGGTTAGGAATTCACCCCTCCACTTT.